The 6 T cell receptor beta chains presented below share a single source sample, sequenced in a study of monozygotic twins with inflammatory bowel disease. TCRdb reprocessed the 5' RACE reads; each CDR3 protein has one entry and no DNA is given. Its listing shows approximately 400,000 distinct CDR3 sequences. The sample consisted of blood. These receptors all stem from a human donor with ulcerative colitis or Crohn's disease, or a healthy co-twin of an affected twin (not recorded which).

The rearrangement uses TRBV28 and TRBJ1-2. CDR1 and CDR2 (germline): MDHEN, SYDVKM. This CDR3 is built from 12 residues. The CDR3 loop is CASSTEPGGYTF.

This sequence joins TRBV3-1 and TRBJ1-2; TCRdb selects TRBD1, and the lack of DNA leaves this call unchecked. This CDR3 is built from 11 residues. CDR1 is LGHDT and CDR2 is YNNKEL in the germline V gene (reference sequence). Here the CDR3 reads CASSGRDGYTF.

This chain connects TRBV2 to TRBJ2-3; lacking DNA, the TRBD1 call made by TCRdb goes unchecked. This CDR3 is built from 15 residues. The germline CDR1 and CDR2 sequences are SNHLY and FYNNEI. CDR3 sequence: CASTSDRASTDTQYF.

V is TRBV24-1 and J is TRBJ2-1; without DNA, the TCRdb call of TRBD1 cannot be checked. Germline assignment: CDR1 KGHDR and CDR2 SFDVKD. The length of the CDR3 is 18 residues. The CDR3 sequence is CATSDASGASGSYNEQFF.

The chain carries TRBV20-1 and TRBJ2-4; TCRdb lists TRBD1, though no DNA is available to test this call. This CDR3 comprises 14 residues. Germline V CDR1 and CDR2: DFQATT, SNEGSKA (reference sequence). CDR3 amino acids: CSVRAGTGKNIQYF.

The CDR3: CSVSGKETQYF. The J gene is TRBJ2-5, the V gene TRBV29-1. CDR1 and CDR2 (germline): SQVTM, ANQGSEA. The CDR3 consists of 11 residues.